The following is a T cell receptor beta chain sequence with its context. The record originates from a study of PD-1 blockade in classical Hodgkin lymphoma. Each of the patients experienced relapse following autologous stem cell transplantation, and their brentuximab vedotin exposure differed. Sequencing used immunoSEQ multiplex PCR; TCRdb keeps in-frame clones, though not all of them. This table holds approximately 34,000 clones, roughly four fifths found once. Germline V lookup: CDR1 MNHEY, CDR2 SVGAGI. The CDR3 has 16 amino acids. V lost 0 bases to trimming and J lost 5 bases; unmatched junction nucleotides: 7.

This TCR was recovered from a human donor with classical Hodgkin lymphoma. The sample in question was peripheral blood mononuclear cells (PBMCs), obtained at baseline. The chain uses TRBV6-5 and TRBJ1-5; 7 positions agree with TRBD1. The CDR3 protein is CASSYSTGRNDQPQHF. CDR3 sequence (DNA): TGTGCCAGCAGTTACTCGACAGGGAGGAACGATCAGCCCCAGCATTTT.